This T cell receptor beta chain was obtained from a study of OX40 agonist ivuxolimab in advanced cancers. Study as a whole: Having had anti-PD-1, anti-PD-L1 or anti-CTLA-4 therapy before was allowed, and under 50% had some.

Profiled with immunoSEQ multiplex PCR; TCRdb holds only in-frame clones, not every one. The sample has 100,000 to 140,000 clones, 75% to 95% seen once; the top ten hold roughly 1.1%. Remarks on this clone: The antigen remains undetermined.

Study-level results: CD4+ and CD8+ blood T cells expanded clonally by week 6 at 0.1 to 3.0 mg/kg.

Germline loops: CDR1 LGHNA, CDR2 YNFKEQ. The V end lost 8 bases, the J end lost 2 bases, and 15 bases lay between the germline ends. This CDR3 has 14 amino acids. This receptor was taken from an adult with an advanced solid tumor such as melanoma, head and neck, liver or kidney cancer. The specimen was CD4+ or CD8+ T cells sorted from blood, collected in a trial of the OX40 agonist ivuxolimab. The J gene is TRBJ2-5, the V gene TRBV4-2; D may be TRBD1 (5 bases). The CDR3 nucleotides are TGTGCCAGCGCTACAGGCGTTCTACAAGAGACCCAGTACTTC. Translated, it gives CASATGVLQETQYF.